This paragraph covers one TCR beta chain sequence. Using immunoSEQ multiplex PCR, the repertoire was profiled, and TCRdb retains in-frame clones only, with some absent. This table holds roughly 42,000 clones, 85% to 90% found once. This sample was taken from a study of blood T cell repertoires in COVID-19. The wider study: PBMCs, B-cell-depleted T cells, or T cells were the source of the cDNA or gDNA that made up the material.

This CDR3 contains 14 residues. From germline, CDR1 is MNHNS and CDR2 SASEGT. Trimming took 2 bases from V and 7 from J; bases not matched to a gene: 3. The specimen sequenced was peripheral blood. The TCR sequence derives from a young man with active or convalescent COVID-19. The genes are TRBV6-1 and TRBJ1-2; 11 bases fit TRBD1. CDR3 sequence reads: CASSERTGGLGYTF. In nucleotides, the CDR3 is TGTGCCAGCAGTGAACGGACAGGGGGCCTTGGCTACACCTTC.